A selection of T cell receptor beta chains follows, all from one sample in a study of T cell changes during pregnancy in multiple sclerosis. The table came from immunoSEQ multiplex PCR; TCRdb's copy has only in-frame clones and leaves some out. The sample lists more than 35,000 clones; about nine tenths were seen once. The sample here was CD4+ T cells from peripheral blood mononuclear cells, taken in the first trimester of pregnancy. The source of these receptors is a female donor in good health, enrolled as a control in a pregnancy study. CDR3s include the opening cysteine and the closing phenylalanine or tryptophan. Each record gives: V gene, D gene, clone size, J gene, CDR3 DNA, CDR3 protein. D genes are given only for firm matches. Rows give clone size only sometimes, using once, few, many, or a class for an expanded clone.

V: TRBV19; D: NA; size: NA; J: TRBJ1-5; DNA: TGTGCCAGTAGTCTGGGGGGGAAAACTTTATATAGCAATCAGCCCCAGCATTTT; CDR3: CASSLGGKTLYSNQPQHF
V: TRBV4-1; D: NA; size: few; J: TRBJ1-1; DNA: TGCGCCAGCAGCCAAGAACGGAGAACTGAAGCTTTCTTT; CDR3: CASSQERRTEAFF
V: TRBV7-3; D: NA; size: NA; J: TRBJ2-1; DNA: TGTGCCAGCAGCTCCAACAATGAGCAGTTCTTC; CDR3: CASSSNNEQFF
V: TRBV7-2; D: NA; size: NA; J: TRBJ1-4; DNA: TGTGCCAGCAGCTTGTCCCTGGGGGGGCCTAATAAAAAACTGTTTTTT; CDR3: CASSLSLGGPNKKLFF
V: TRBV6-1; D: TRBD1; size: NA; J: TRBJ2-7; DNA: TGTGCCAGCCGGGACAGGGCCACCTACGAGCAGTACTTC; CDR3: CASRDRATYEQYF
V: TRBV7-9; D: TRBD1; size: medium-sized; J: TRBJ1-1; DNA: TGTGCCAGCAGCCCGGGACAGGCGAGCCGAATGAACACTGAAGCTTTCTTT; CDR3: CASSPGQASRMNTEAFF
V: TRBV6-5; D: TRBD1; size: NA; J: TRBJ2-7; DNA: TGTGCCAGCAGTTACTCCGGGACAGGGGAGAAGCAGTACTTC; CDR3: CASSYSGTGEKQYF
V: TRBV7-3; D: NA; size: NA; J: TRBJ2-3; DNA: TGTGCCAGCAGCTTAAATACGGGGGTTTCAGATACGCAGTATTTT; CDR3: CASSLNTGVSDTQYF
V: TRBV4-2; D: NA; size: NA; J: TRBJ2-5; DNA: TGTGCCAGCAGCCAAGGGCAGGCAGAGGGCGAGACCCAGTACTTC; CDR3: CASSQGQAEGETQYF
V: TRBV2; D: NA; size: NA; J: TRBJ1-5; DNA: TGTGCCAGCAGTGTCGGAGGGGCTAATCAGCCCCAGCATTTT; CDR3: CASSVGGANQPQHF
V: TRBV28; D: TRBD1; size: NA; J: TRBJ1-3; DNA: TGTGCCAGCAGCCCCACAGGGGCTCACGGAAACACCATATATTTT; CDR3: CASSPTGAHGNTIYF
V: TRBV4-1; D: NA; size: NA; J: TRBJ1-2; DNA: TGCGCCAGCAGCCAAGATCGAAAGGGAATAACAGGGTTAGGCTTTGGCTACACCTTC; CDR3: CASSQDRKGITGLGFGYTF
V: TRBV6-5; D: NA; size: NA; J: TRBJ2-5; DNA: TGTGCCAGCAGTTACCCGACAGCGAAAGGGACCCAGTACTTC; CDR3: CASSYPTAKGTQYF
V: TRBV6-6; D: NA; size: NA; J: TRBJ2-7; DNA: TGTGCCAGCAGTACAGGGGGGGGTACCTACGAGCAGTACTTC; CDR3: CASSTGGGTYEQYF
V: TRBV29-1; D: TRBD1; size: NA; J: TRBJ1-1; DNA: TGCAGGATTGGGACAGGGGCGAACACTGAAGCTTTCTTT; CDR3: CRIGTGANTEAFF
V: TRBV5-4; D: NA; size: NA; J: TRBJ1-1; DNA: TGTGCCAGCAGCCCTGGTCGATGGAGCACTGAAGCTTTCTTT; CDR3: CASSPGRWSTEAFF
V: TRBV28; D: NA; size: NA; J: TRBJ1-2; DNA: TGTGCCTCCCTGAGTCTTCACCGTCGTGACTATGGCTACACCTTC; CDR3: CASLSLHRRDYGYTF
V: TRBV7-9; D: TRBD2; size: NA; J: TRBJ2-1; DNA: TGTGCCAGCAGCCTCGGCGGGACTAGCGGGGGGCCGCGAAATGAGCAGTTCTTC; CDR3: CASSLGGTSGGPRNEQFF
V: TRBV28; D: TRBD2; size: NA; J: TRBJ2-2; DNA: TGTGCCAGCAGCAAACACGGGGGGGGCGGGGAGCTGTTTTTT; CDR3: CASSKHGGGGELFF
V: TRBV18; D: NA; size: NA; J: TRBJ1-2; DNA: TGTGCCAGCTCCCCTTCCCTAGAGCCCGGGAAGGGCTACACCTTC; CDR3: CASSPSLEPGKGYTF
V: TRBV4-1; D: NA; size: once; J: TRBJ2-7; DNA: TGCGCCAGCAGCCAAGATCGGGGTAGGAACTCCTACGAGCAGTACTTC; CDR3: CASSQDRGRNSYEQYF
V: TRBV5-1; D: TRBD1; size: NA; J: TRBJ2-2; DNA: TGCGCCAGCTCCCCGGGACAGTCCACCGGGGAGCTGTTTTTT; CDR3: CASSPGQSTGELFF
V: TRBV28; D: NA; size: NA; J: TRBJ1-3; DNA: TGTGCCAGCAGTCTAGACCTCTCCTCTGGAAACACCATATATTTT; CDR3: CASSLDLSSGNTIYF
V: TRBV4-3; D: NA; size: NA; J: TRBJ1-5; DNA: TGCGCCAGCAGCCAAGGGCCAGGTACCAATCAGCCCCAGCATTTT; CDR3: CASSQGPGTNQPQHF
V: TRBV2; D: NA; size: NA; J: TRBJ1-1; DNA: TGTGCCAGCAGTGTACAATTGAACACTGAAGCTTTCTTT; CDR3: CASSVQLNTEAFF
V: TRBV7-2; D: TRBD1; size: NA; J: TRBJ1-3; DNA: TGTGCCAGCAGCATAAGGCGACAGGGATCGGGCACCATATATTTT; CDR3: CASSIRRQGSGTIYF
V: TRBV5-1; D: NA; size: NA; J: TRBJ2-7; DNA: TGCGCCAGCAGCTTTTCCGGGGGAACCTACGAGCAGTACTTC; CDR3: CASSFSGGTYEQYF
V: TRBV7-2; D: TRBD2; size: once; J: TRBJ2-3; DNA: TGTGCCAGCAGCCCTAGCGGCGGGGGGTTTACGCAGTATTTT; CDR3: CASSPSGGGFTQYF
V: TRBV4-2; D: TRBD2; size: NA; J: TRBJ2-3; DNA: TGTGCCAGCAGCCAAGGGTCGGGACTAGCGGTCACAGATACGCAGTATTTT; CDR3: CASSQGSGLAVTDTQYF
V: TRBV4-1; D: TRBD2; size: NA; J: TRBJ2-5; DNA: TGCGCCAGCAGCCAAGGCGCAGCGGGAAGTGAGACCCAGTACTTC; CDR3: CASSQGAAGSETQYF
V: TRBV19; D: NA; size: NA; J: TRBJ2-7; DNA: TGTGCCAGTAGTCCCCGAAAAGCGGTGAGCTCCTACGAGCAGTACTTC; CDR3: CASSPRKAVSSYEQYF
V: TRBV30; D: TRBD1; size: NA; J: TRBJ1-1; DNA: TGTGCCCGGTCGATGGGGGGCGCAGGACAGGGAGCTTTCTTT; CDR3: CARSMGGAGQGAFF
V: TRBV18; D: NA; size: NA; J: TRBJ1-5; DNA: TGTGCCAGCTCACCACCGGGCGGGGGAAGCAATCAGCCCCAGCATTTT; CDR3: CASSPPGGGSNQPQHF
V: TRBV7-9; D: TRBD1; size: NA; J: TRBJ1-1; DNA: TGTGCCAGCAGCCCCAGGGGGCAATGGGGGAACACTGAAGCTTTCTTT; CDR3: CASSPRGQWGNTEAFF
V: TRBV6-1; D: NA; size: NA; J: TRBJ1-1; DNA: TGTGCCAGCAGTGAAGCCCAAGGTAGGAGAGCTTTCTTT; CDR3: CASSEAQGRRAFF
V: TRBV14; D: NA; size: few; J: TRBJ1-1; DNA: TGTGCCAGCAGCCCGACCGGGGTGCGGAGGAGGGAAGCTTTCTTT; CDR3: CASSPTGVRRREAFF
V: TRBV6-5; D: TRBD1; size: NA; J: TRBJ2-7; DNA: TGTGCCAGCAGTGACAGGGGGAGCTCCTACGAGCAGTACTTC; CDR3: CASSDRGSSYEQYF
V: TRBV28; D: NA; size: NA; J: TRBJ1-2; DNA: TGTGCCAGCAGTTTACCGAACCCAACCCAGGGAGGCTACACCTTC; CDR3: CASSLPNPTQGGYTF
V: TRBV7-9; D: NA; size: NA; J: TRBJ2-1; DNA: TGTGCCAGCAGCTTCTCCCAGAACAATGAGCAGTTCTTC; CDR3: CASSFSQNNEQFF
V: TRBV25-1; D: NA; size: few; J: TRBJ2-7; DNA: TGTGCCAGCAGTGTGACAGGGGAGGGGGGGATCTACGAGCAGTACTTC; CDR3: CASSVTGEGGIYEQYF
V: TRBV13; D: NA; size: NA; J: TRBJ1-2; DNA: TGTGCCAGCAGCTTAGGCCGCGAATATGGCTACACCTTC; CDR3: CASSLGREYGYTF
V: TRBV2; D: NA; size: NA; J: TRBJ1-5; DNA: TGTGCCAGCAGCCGGGTCCCGGGGCAGCCCCAGCATTTT; CDR3: CASSRVPGQPQHF
V: TRBV7-2; D: NA; size: NA; J: TRBJ1-6; DNA: TGTGCCAGCAGCTCCCTTAAATCGAATTCACCCCTCCACTTT; CDR3: CASSSLKSNSPLHF
V: TRBV7-2; D: NA; size: NA; J: TRBJ1-6; DNA: TGTGCCAGCAGCCGTCCTAATTCACCCCTCCACTTT; CDR3: CASSRPNSPLHF
V: TRBV2; D: TRBD1; size: few; J: TRBJ1-1; DNA: TGTGCCATAACAGGGGGCGCGAGGCCGAACACTGAAGCTTTCTTT; CDR3: CAITGGARPNTEAFF
V: TRBV30; D: NA; size: NA; J: TRBJ1-6; DNA: TGTGCCTGGGCCTTGAGGGGGGGGTCACCCCTCCACTTT; CDR3: CAWALRGGSPLHF
V: TRBV18; D: TRBD1; size: NA; J: TRBJ1-2; DNA: TGTGCCAGCTCACCACCGAGGGACAGGGTATCCCAGTATGGCTACACCTTC; CDR3: CASSPPRDRVSQYGYTF
V: TRBV27; D: NA; size: NA; J: TRBJ2-5; DNA: TGTGCCAGCAGTTTAGGCAGGGGCACTCTTCAAGAGACCCAGTACTTC; CDR3: CASSLGRGTLQETQYF
V: TRBV28; D: NA; size: NA; J: TRBJ1-1; DNA: TGTGCCAGCAGTTTGGGGAGCACTGAAGCTTTCTTT; CDR3: CASSLGSTEAFF